The rows below give T cell receptor beta chains drawn from one sample of a study of T-cell reconstitution after alpha-beta-depleted transplantation in children. From the PCR reads, TCRdb called clonotypes with MiXCR, one entry per CDR3 protein. The data contain 540,000 or so distinct CDR3 sequences, roughly 23% of them singletons. The starting material was PBMCs, mostly from graft donor cells, obtained 360 days after TCRalphabeta/CD19-depleted stem cell transplant. The receptors originated from a boy younger than two who had a stem cell transplant for acute myeloid leukemia, so the T cells may come from the graft donor. The CDR3 runs from the conserved cysteine through the conserved F or W. The D gene is left open where the match is weak. Clone size is given for some rows only: seen once, a few or many times, or a class if the clone is expanded.

>NA|TRBJ2-1|TRBV7-3|few
TGTGCCAGCAGCTTTGATCCGAGGGGCCCGCAGTTCTTC
CASSFDPRGPQFF
>NA|TRBJ2-7|TRBV19|few
TGTGCCAGTAGTATTTCCCCGGGCTACTACGAGCAGTACTTC
CASSISPGYYEQYF
>NA|TRBJ2-4|TRBV7-9|NA
TGTGCCAGCAGCTTAGTGGGATCGGGAGCCAAAAACATTCAGTACTTC
CASSLVGSGAKNIQYF
>NA|TRBJ1-3|TRBV10-3|NA
TGTGCCATCAGTGATCCCGGGGTCAGACCTCTGGGGCTCTCTGGAAACACCATATATTTT
CAISDPGVRPLGLSGNTIYF
>NA|TRBJ1-1|TRBV20-1|NA
TGCAGTGCCAAAACGACAGTCCGGCCTGAAGCTTTCTTT
CSAKTTVRPEAFF
>TRBD2|TRBJ2-1|TRBV25-1|few
TGTGCCAGCAGTGAAAGGGGCAGGCGGGGGGACGCCGATGAGCAGTTCTTC
CASSERGRRGDADEQFF
>NA|TRBJ2-3|TRBV18|NA
TGTGCCAGCTCACGGGAACAGGGAGGAGCGGGAGATACGCAGTATTTT
CASSREQGGAGDTQYF
>NA|TRBJ1-1|TRBV20-1|few
TGCAGTGCTAGAGGTGGACGGTTGAACACTGAAGCTTTCTTT
CSARGGRLNTEAFF
>NA|TRBJ2-5|TRBV7-9|NA
TGTGCCAGCAGCCTCTCCGGGACGACCACAGAGACCCAGTACTTC
CASSLSGTTTETQYF
>TRBD1|TRBJ1-5|TRBV7-9|many
TGTGCCAGCAGCTTAGGGACAGGGTATCAGCCCCAGCATTTT
CASSLGTGYQPQHF
>TRBD2|TRBJ2-1|TRBV20-1|NA
TGCAGTGCTCCAGGACTAGCGGGGGTGTCCTACAATGAGCAGTTCTTC
CSAPGLAGVSYNEQFF
>NA|TRBJ2-1|TRBV21-1|NA
TGTGCCAGCCCACAGGGAAGGGGCTACAATGAGCAGTTCTTC
CASPQGRGYNEQFF
>TRBD2|TRBJ2-5|TRBV5-1|many
TGCGCCAGCAGCTTCCGGACTAGCGGGGCACAAGAGACCCAGTACTTC
CASSFRTSGAQETQYF
>TRBD2|TRBJ2-5|TRBV5-1|many
TGCGCCAGCAGCTCCCGGACTAGGACCCAAGAGACCCAGTACTTC
CASSSRTRTQETQYF
>NA|TRBJ1-2|TRBV9|NA
TGTGCCAGCAGCGTAGGACTCAGGACAGTCACCAACTATGGCTACACCTTC
CASSVGLRTVTNYGYTF
>NA|TRBJ1-6|TRBV6-5|many
TGTGCCAGCAGTTATGCGCCGGGGCCGGTGGGTTCACCCCTCCACTTT
CASSYAPGPVGSPLHF
>TRBD1|TRBJ2-3|TRBV7-2|few
TGTGCCAGCAGCCAGACAGGGGGGAAAGATACGCAGTATTTT
CASSQTGGKDTQYF
>TRBD2|TRBJ2-3|TRBV4-1|NA
TGCGCCAGCAGCGTCCGCACTAGCGGGGGGAGGGACACGCAGTATTTT
CASSVRTSGGRDTQYF
>NA|TRBJ2-2|TRBV7-2|NA
TGTGCCAGCAGCCTGGCGGGTCGGGACACCGGGGAGCTGTTTTTT
CASSLAGRDTGELFF
>NA|TRBJ1-4|TRBV28|many
TGTGCCAGCAGTACCCCCTGGAGAGGGACTAAGGAAAAACTGTTTTTT
CASSTPWRGTKEKLFF
>NA|TRBJ1-2|TRBV12-3/TRBV12-4|many
TGTGCCAGCAGCCCAGAGGGGGGGCAGGCCTATGGCTACACCTTC
CASSPEGGQAYGYTF
>TRBD2|TRBJ2-1|TRBV9|NA
TGTGCCAGCAGCCGACTGGGACTAGCGGGCGATGAGCAGTTCTTC
CASSRLGLAGDEQFF
>TRBD2|TRBJ2-1|TRBV9|few
TGTGCCAGCAGCATCCTGGTCGGGGGGGTCTACAATGAGCAGTTCTTC
CASSILVGGVYNEQFF
>TRBD1|TRBJ2-1|TRBV12-3/TRBV12-4|few
TGTGCCAGCAGCGACCCCGGGACAGGACACGGTGAGCAGTTCTTC
CASSDPGTGHGEQFF
>TRBD1|TRBJ1-2|TRBV7-8|few
TGTGCCAGCAGCTTAGTGCAGGGGGCCGACTATGGCTACACCTTC
CASSLVQGADYGYTF
>TRBD2|TRBJ2-5|TRBV12-3/TRBV12-4|NA
TGTGCCAGCACCAAACGGACTAGCGGGGGGGCCGGCGAGACCCAGTACTTC
CASTKRTSGGAGETQYF